The 17 T cell receptor beta chains below come from one sample, sequenced in a study of CD8 T cells in ankylosing spondylitis (dated by TCRdb to the late 2010s). Library preparation used 5' RACE. The sequencer listed for this sample is Illumina HiSeq 2500. The raw public reads went through TCRdb reprocessing: fastp at Q25, MiXCR clone calling, in-frame beta chains kept. Each entry merges the rows of one CDR3 protein and shows their most common DNA and genes. This sample has 150,000 to 200,000 distinct CDR3 sequences in its table, and around 13% of those were observed once. The ten largest account for approximately 10% of the sample. The sample taken for sequencing was blood, either unsorted or a sorted T cell fraction (not recorded which). The receptors here all came from a female donor with ankylosing spondylitis or in good health (not recorded which).

The sample holds a few counts of this clonotype. Written as DNA, the CDR3 is TGTGCCAGCAGCCTAGGGACAGGAGTACAAGAGACCCAGTACTTC. It encodes CASSLGTGVQETQYF. The chain employs TRBV5-4 and TRBJ2-5, with 8 bases that match TRBD1. Unmatched junction bases numbered 7, after V lost 4 bases and J lost 2 bases. The CDR3 totals 15 residues. Germline CDR1 is SGHNT and CDR2 is YYREEE (reference sequence).

This clonotype has more than one count but fewer than ten. J is TRBJ1-1 and V is TRBV7-9; D unresolved. The V gene lost 5 bases and the J gene lost 8 bases, with 12 bases spanning the gap. CDR1 is SEHNR and CDR2 is FQNEAQ in the germline V gene (reference sequence). This CDR3 contains 12 residues. The CDR3 spells CASSESGVEAFF. Here the CDR3 DNA reads TGTGCCAGCAGCGAAAGCGGCGTGGAAGCTTTCTTT.

The chain recombines TRBV20-1 with TRBJ2-7, with D perhaps TRBD2 (7 bases). Germline CDR1 reads DFQATT; CDR2 reads SNEGSKA (reference sequence). The CDR3 consists of 13 residues. The CDR3 sequence: CSVSGTISYEQYF. The CDR3 region has the DNA TGCAGCGTCAGCGGGACAATTTCCTACGAGCAGTACTTC.

V usage is TRBV7-9 and J usage is TRBJ2-2; D tentatively reads TRBD1 or TRBD2 (5 bases each). This CDR3 contains 16 residues. Germline lookup yields CDR1 SEHNR and CDR2 FQNEAQ (reference sequence). Trimming took 2 bases from V and 1 from J, leaving 11 bases between them. The CDR3 protein is CASSLSEGKNTGELFF. DNA of the CDR3: TGTGCCAGCAGCTTATCCGAGGGGAAGAACACCGGGGAGCTGTTTTTT.

This clonotype has ten or more counts. The chain joins TRBV12-3 or TRBV12-4 to TRBJ2-1; TRBD2 aligns across 10 bases. V lost 3 bases, J lost 6 bases, and 5 bases stayed unmatched. The CDR3 length is 15 residues. The CDR3 nucleotides are TGTGCCAGCAGTTTCCTAGCGGGAGCGGGCAATGAGCAGTTCTTC. Translated: CASSFLAGAGNEQFF.

This clonotype was recorded at least ten times. V and J are TRBV12-3 or TRBV12-4 and TRBJ2-2, with D uncertain. The V gene lost 7 bases and the J gene lost 4 bases, with 13 bases spanning the gap. There are 14 residues in the CDR3. Here the CDR3 DNA reads TGTGCCAGCACTCCCCCAACGTCCACCGGGGAGCTGTTTTTT. It translates to CASTPPTSTGELFF.

The sample holds a few counts of this clonotype. The gene calls are TRBV7-2 and TRBJ1-2; no reliable D call. The CDR3 runs to 13 residues. CDR1 and CDR2 from the germline V gene are SGHTA and FQGNSA. V shed 3 bases and J shed 5 bases, with 10 bases lying between them. The CDR3 nucleotides are TGTGCCAGCAGCTTTGGGAGTAGGTATGGCTACACCTTC. Translation gives CASSFGSRYGYTF.

This clonotype was observed a few times. This may be a read error, as it is one base from a much larger clone. V is TRBV3-1 and J is TRBJ2-1; D is unclear. V was trimmed by 1 base and J by 10 bases, leaving 5 bases between them. CDR3 length: 11 residues. Germline V gene lookup returns CDR1 LGHDT and CDR2 YNNKEL (reference sequence). The CDR3 DNA reads TGTGCCAGCAGCCAAGTCAAGGAGCAGTTCTTC. Amino acid sequence: CASSQVKEQFF.

The rearrangement joins TRBV6-5 to TRBJ1-2, with 10 bases fitting TRBD1. The V gene's germline CDR1 is MNHEY and CDR2 SVGAGI. V gave up 5 bases and J gave up 4 bases; unmatched junction bases: 7. There are 15 residues in the CDR3. The CDR3 is CASSNRDRGLYGYTF. CDR3 bases: TGTGCCAGCAGTAACCGGGACAGGGGCCTCTATGGCTACACCTTC.

This clonotype was seen only a few times. The V gene is TRBV30, the J gene TRBJ2-7; tentatively, D is TRBD1 (6 bases). The V end was cut by 2 bases, the J end by 13 bases, with 18 bases between. CDR1 and CDR2 (germline): GTSNPN, SVGIG (reference sequence). The CDR3 runs to 12 residues. The CDR3 DNA sequence: TGTGCCTGGAGTCCCCTTGGACAGAGTACATACTTC. Translating it yields CAWSPLGQSTYF.

This clonotype appeared a few times. CDR3 loop: CASTQREGWETQYF. The CDR3 DNA sequence: TGTGCCAGCACCCAGCGGGAGGGCTGGGAGACCCAGTACTTC. The chain employs TRBV7-2 and TRBJ2-5, with 10 nucleotides matching TRBD2. The junction had 7 bases not matched to a gene; V was cut back by 7 bases and J by 5 bases. The CDR3 spans 14 residues. Germline assignment: CDR1 SGHTA and CDR2 FQGNSA. The full variable domain, in which reference TRBV7-2 and TRBJ2-5 provide the parts outside the CDR3, is GAGVSQSPSNKVTEKGKDVELRCDPISGHTALYWYRQSLGQGLEFLIYFQGNSAPDKSGLPSDRFSAERTGGSVSTLTIQRTQQEDSAVYLCASTQREGWETQYFGPGTRLLVL.

A few counts support this clonotype. In nucleotides, the CDR3 is TGTGCCAGCAGTTTATTGAGACGGGACAGGGGGTCGAGCTCTGGAAACACCATATATTTT. It is translated as CASSLLRRDRGSSSGNTIYF. The rearrangement links TRBV12-3 or TRBV12-4 to TRBJ1-3, with 11 bases aligning to TRBD1. This CDR3 is 20 amino acids long. J lost 0 bases, V lost 2 bases, and 12 bases had no gene match.

The chain uses TRBV12-2 and TRBJ2-3. TRBV12-2 is a recognized pseudogene. The CDR3 is 12 amino acids. The CDR3 nucleotides read TGTGCAAGTCGTCTCGGATTTGATACGCAGTATTTT. It translates to CASRLGFDTQYF.

This CDR3 is CASGDPRAASYEQYF. CDR3 nucleotides: TGTGCCAGCGGGGACCCGAGGGCGGCATCCTACGAGCAGTACTTC. The chain is built from TRBV18 and TRBJ2-7; tentatively, D is TRBD1 or TRBD2 (5 bases each). Looked up from germline, CDR1 is KGHSH and CDR2 is LQKENI. Trimming pared 8 bases from V and 1 base from J, leaving 18 bases between. CDR3 size: 15 residues. Full variable domain (missing parts from reference TRBV18 and TRBJ2-7): NAGVMQNPRHLVRRRGQEARLRCSPMKGHSHVYWYRQLPEEGLKFMVYLQKENIIDESGMPKERFSAEFPKEGPSILRIQQVVRGDSAAYFCASGDPRAASYEQYFGPGTRLTVT.

In its sample, this clonotype was seen many times. The V call is TRBV7-9, the J call TRBJ1-1; 7 bases match TRBD1. Germline V gives CDR1 SEHNR, CDR2 FQNEAQ (reference sequence). V was clipped by 6 bases and J by 1 base; unmatched bases: 8. The CDR3 totals 15 residues. This chain's CDR3 is CASRKPGGQNTEAFF. CDR3 bases: TGTGCCAGCAGAAAACCAGGGGGACAGAACACTGAAGCTTTCTTT.

Ten or more counts support this clonotype. V gene TRBV12-3 or TRBV12-4 combines with J gene TRBJ1-2; D might be TRBD1 (6 bases). With 5 bases removed from V and 4 bases from J, the gap between germline ends came to 17 bases. The CDR3 spans 15 residues. CDR3 loop: CASSPGQGEAYGYTF. The CDR3 DNA sequence: TGTGCCAGCAGTCCGGGACAAGGGGAGGCCTATGGCTACACCTTC.

The V call is TRBV28, the J call TRBJ2-7; 7 bases are a match to TRBD1. The CDR3 sequence is 15 residues long. J gave up 5 bases and V 1 base, and 8 bases lay outside the gene matches. Germline CDR1 is MDHEN and CDR2 is SYDVKM. Written as DNA, the CDR3 is TGTGCCAGCAGTTTATTCCAACAGGGGCTTGACGAGCAGTACTTC. It codes for CASSLFQQGLDEQYF.